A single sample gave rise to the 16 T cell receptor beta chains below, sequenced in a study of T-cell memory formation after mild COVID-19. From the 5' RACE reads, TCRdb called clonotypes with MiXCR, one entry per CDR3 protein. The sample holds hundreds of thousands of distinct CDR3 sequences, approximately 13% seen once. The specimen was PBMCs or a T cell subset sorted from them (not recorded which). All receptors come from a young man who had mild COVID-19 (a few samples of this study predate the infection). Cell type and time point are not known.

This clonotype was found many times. The CDR3 DNA reads TGTGCCAGCAGCCAAGATATTAGGGGACATACCGATCAGCCCCAGCATTTT. Its translation is CASSQDIRGHTDQPQHF. The J gene is TRBJ1-5, the V gene TRBV4-2; D might be TRBD1 (6 bases). V gave up 0 bases and J gave up 5 bases, with 17 bases separating them. This CDR3 is 17 amino acids long. Germline-derived CDR1 and CDR2 are LGHNA and YNFKEQ.

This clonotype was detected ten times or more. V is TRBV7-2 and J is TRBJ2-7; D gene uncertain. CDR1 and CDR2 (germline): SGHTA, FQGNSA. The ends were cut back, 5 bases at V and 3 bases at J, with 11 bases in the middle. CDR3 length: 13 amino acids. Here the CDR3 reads CASSPGPFYEQYF. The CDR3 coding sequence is TGTGCCAGCAGCCCCGGGCCCTTCTACGAGCAGTACTTC.

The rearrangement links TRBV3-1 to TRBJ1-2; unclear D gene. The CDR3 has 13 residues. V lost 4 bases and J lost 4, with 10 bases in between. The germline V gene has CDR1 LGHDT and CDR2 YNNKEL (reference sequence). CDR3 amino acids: CASSRKGAYGYTF. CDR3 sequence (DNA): TGTGCCAGCAGCCGTAAAGGAGCCTATGGCTACACCTTC.

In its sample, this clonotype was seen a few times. The CDR3 DNA follows: TGTGCCAGCAGCTTCGGGGGAGGACCCACAGATACGCAGTATTTT. Its protein is CASSFGGGPTDTQYF. This chain uses TRBV11-2 with TRBJ2-3; TRBD2 might be the D (6 bases). Germline V gene sequence: CDR1 SGHAT, CDR2 FQNNGV. Trimming removed 3 bases at V and 2 bases at J, with 12 bases between. This CDR3 region has 15 residues.

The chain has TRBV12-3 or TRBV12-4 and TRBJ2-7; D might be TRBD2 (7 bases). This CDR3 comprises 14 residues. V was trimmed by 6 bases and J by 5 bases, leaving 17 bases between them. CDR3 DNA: TGTGCCAGCAGAGGGGGTGCGGGGGTACACGAGCAGTACTTC. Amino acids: CASRGGAGVHEQYF.

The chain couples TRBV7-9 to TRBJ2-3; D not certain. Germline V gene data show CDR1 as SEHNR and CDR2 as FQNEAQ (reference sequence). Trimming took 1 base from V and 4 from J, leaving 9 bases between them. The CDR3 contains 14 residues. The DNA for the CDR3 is TGTGCCAGCAGCTTAGAAGGGTTGGCAGATACGCAGTATTTT. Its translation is CASSLEGLADTQYF.

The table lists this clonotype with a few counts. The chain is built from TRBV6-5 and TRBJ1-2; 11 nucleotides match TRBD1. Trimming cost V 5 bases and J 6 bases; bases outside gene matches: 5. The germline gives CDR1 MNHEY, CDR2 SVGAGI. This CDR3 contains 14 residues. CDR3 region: CASSGQGARDGYTF. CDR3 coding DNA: TGTGCCAGCAGTGGACAGGGGGCGCGGGATGGCTACACCTTC.

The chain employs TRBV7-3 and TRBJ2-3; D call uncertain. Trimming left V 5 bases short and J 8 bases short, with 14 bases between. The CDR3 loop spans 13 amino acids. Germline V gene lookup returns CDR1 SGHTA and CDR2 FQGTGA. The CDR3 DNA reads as TGTGCCAGCAGCCCCCGGACGCTGGGTACGCAGTATTTT. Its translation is CASSPRTLGTQYF.

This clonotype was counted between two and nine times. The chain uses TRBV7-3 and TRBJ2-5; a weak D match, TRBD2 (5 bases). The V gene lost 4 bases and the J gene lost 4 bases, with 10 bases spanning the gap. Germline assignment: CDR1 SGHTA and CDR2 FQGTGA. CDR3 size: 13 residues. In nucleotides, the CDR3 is TGTGCCAGCAGCTCAGCGGTAGGAGAGACCCAGTACTTC. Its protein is CASSSAVGETQYF.

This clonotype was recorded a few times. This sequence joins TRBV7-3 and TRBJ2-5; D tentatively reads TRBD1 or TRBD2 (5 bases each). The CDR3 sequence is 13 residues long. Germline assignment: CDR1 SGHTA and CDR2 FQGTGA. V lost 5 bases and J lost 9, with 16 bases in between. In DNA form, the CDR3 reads TGTGCCAGCAGCGAACTAGGGGACGGTTCCCAGTACTTC. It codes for CASSELGDGSQYF.

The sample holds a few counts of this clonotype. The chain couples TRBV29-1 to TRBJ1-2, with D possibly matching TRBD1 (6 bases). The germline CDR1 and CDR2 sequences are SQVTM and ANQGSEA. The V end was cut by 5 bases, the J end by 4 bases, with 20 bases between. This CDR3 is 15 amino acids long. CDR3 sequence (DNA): TGCAGCGTTAACGACCCGGGGGGCAGGGGCTATGGCTACACCTTC. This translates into CSVNDPGGRGYGYTF.

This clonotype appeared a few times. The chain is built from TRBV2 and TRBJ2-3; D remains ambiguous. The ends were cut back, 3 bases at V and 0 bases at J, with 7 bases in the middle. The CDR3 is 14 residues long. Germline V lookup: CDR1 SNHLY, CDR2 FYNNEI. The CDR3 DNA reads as TGTGCCAGCAGTGAGGTTGGAAGCACAGATACGCAGTATTTT. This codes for CASSEVGSTDTQYF.

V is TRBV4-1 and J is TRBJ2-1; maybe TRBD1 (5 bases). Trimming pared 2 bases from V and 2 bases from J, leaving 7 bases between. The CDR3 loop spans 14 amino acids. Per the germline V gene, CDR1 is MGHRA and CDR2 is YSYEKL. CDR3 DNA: TGCGCCAGCAGCCAACCGACAGCCTACAATGAGCAGTTCTTC. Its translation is CASSQPTAYNEQFF.

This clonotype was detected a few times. CDR3 DNA: TGCGCCAGCAGCCCCGGACAGGGGAAGTCACCCCTCCACTTT. It codes for CASSPGQGKSPLHF. This chain connects TRBV5-1 to TRBJ1-6; 9 bases line up with TRBD1. This CDR3 is built from 14 residues. V gave up 4 bases and J gave up 10 bases; unmatched junction bases: 6. Germline assignment: CDR1 SGHRS and CDR2 YFSETQ.

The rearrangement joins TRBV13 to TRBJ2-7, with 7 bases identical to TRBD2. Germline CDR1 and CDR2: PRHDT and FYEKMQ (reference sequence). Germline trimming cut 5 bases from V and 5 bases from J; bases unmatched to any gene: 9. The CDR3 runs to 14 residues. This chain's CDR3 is CASSPGLIQDEQYF. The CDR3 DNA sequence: TGTGCCAGCAGCCCGGGACTAATTCAGGACGAGCAGTACTTC.

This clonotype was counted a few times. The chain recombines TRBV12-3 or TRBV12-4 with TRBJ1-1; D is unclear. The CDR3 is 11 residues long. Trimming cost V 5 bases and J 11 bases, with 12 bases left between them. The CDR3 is CASSDRLTAFF. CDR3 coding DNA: TGTGCCAGCAGTGACCGCCTCACGGCTTTCTTT.